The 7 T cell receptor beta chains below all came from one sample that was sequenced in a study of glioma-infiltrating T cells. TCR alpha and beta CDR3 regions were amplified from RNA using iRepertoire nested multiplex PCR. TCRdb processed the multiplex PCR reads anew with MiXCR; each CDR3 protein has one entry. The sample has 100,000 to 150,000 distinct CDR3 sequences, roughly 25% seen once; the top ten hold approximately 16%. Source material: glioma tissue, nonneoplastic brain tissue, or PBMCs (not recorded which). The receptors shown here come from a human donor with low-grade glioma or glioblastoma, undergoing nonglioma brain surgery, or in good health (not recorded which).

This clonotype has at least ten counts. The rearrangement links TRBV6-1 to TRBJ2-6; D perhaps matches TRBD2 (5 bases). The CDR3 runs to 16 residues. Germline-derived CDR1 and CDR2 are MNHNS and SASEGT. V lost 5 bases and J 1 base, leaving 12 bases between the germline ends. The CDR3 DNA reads TGTGCCAGCAGTTCGCTCCGGGGTTCTGGGGCCAACGTCCTGACTTTC. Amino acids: CASSSLRGSGANVLTF.

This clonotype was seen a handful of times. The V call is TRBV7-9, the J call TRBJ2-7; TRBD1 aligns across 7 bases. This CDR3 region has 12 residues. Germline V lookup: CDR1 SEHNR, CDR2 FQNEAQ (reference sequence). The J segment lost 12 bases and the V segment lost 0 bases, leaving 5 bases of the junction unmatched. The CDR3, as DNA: TGTGCCAGCAGCTTAGCGCCGGGACAGCCGTACTTC. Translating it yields CASSLAPGQPYF. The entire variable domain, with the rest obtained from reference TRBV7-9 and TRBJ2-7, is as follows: DTGVSQNPRHKITKRGQNVTFRCDPISEHNRLYWYRQTLGQGPEFLTYFQNEAQLEKSRLLSDRFSAERPKGSFSTLEIQRTEQGDSAMYLCASSLAPGQPYFGPGTRLTVT.

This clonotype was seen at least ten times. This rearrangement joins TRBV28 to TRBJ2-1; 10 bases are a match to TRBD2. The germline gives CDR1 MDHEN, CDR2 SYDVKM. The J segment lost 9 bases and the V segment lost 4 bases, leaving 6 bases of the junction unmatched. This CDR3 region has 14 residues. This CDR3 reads CASSYTGTSAEQFF. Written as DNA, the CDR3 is TGTGCCAGCAGTTATACCGGGACTAGCGCTGAGCAGTTCTTC.

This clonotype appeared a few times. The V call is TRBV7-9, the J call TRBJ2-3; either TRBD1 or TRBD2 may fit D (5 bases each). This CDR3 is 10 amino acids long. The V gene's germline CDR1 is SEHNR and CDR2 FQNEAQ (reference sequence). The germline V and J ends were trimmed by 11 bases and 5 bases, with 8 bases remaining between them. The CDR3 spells CAGAGDTQYF. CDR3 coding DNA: TGTGCCGGGGCGGGAGATACGCAGTATTTT.

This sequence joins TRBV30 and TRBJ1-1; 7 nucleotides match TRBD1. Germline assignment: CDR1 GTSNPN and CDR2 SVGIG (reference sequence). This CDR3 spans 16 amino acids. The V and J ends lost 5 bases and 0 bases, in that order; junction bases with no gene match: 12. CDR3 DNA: TGTGCCTGGGCTCCTAGACAGGGCCCAGTGAACACTGAAGCTTTCTTT. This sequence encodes CAWAPRQGPVNTEAFF.

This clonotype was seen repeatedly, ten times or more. DNA of the CDR3: TGTGCCAGTAGTGGACTAGCGGCTAGCACAGATACGCAGTATTTT. Amino acids: CASSGLAASTDTQYF. The chain joins TRBV19 to TRBJ2-3; 10 bases align to TRBD2. The CDR3 length is 15 residues. Germline CDR1 reads LNHDA; CDR2 reads SQIVND (reference sequence). V lost 5 bases and J lost 0; bases outside the gene matches: 2.

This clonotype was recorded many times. The CDR3 DNA is TGTGCCAGTAGTACCTCGTCGGCTGCAGGGTACAATGAGCAGTTCTTC. This encodes CASSTSSAAGYNEQFF. The genes are TRBV19 and TRBJ2-1, with D perhaps matching TRBD1 (5 bases). V dropped 4 bases and J dropped 4 bases, with 17 bases sitting between them. Germline CDR1 is LNHDA and CDR2 is SQIVND (reference sequence). CDR3 size: 16 residues. The full variable domain, completed using reference TRBV19 and TRBJ2-1, is DGGITQSPKYLFRKEGQNVTLSCEQNLNHDAMYWYRQDPGQGLRLIYYSQIVNDFQKGDIAEGYSVSREKKESFPLTVTSAQKNPTAFYLCASSTSSAAGYNEQFFGPGTRLTVL.